The clone carrying this TCR beta chain has a count of ten or more. The antigen is unknown. Time point noted: newly diagnosed GD, antithyroid drugs for less than 3 months. PBMC RNA served as the TCR library source. Germline V gene data show CDR1 as LGHDT and CDR2 as YNNKEL (reference sequence). The CDR3 covers 14 residues. Between the trimmed V and J ends, which lost 2 bases and 8 bases, there was a span of 15 bases. This sample was taken from a study of regulatory T cells in long-lasting Graves disease. Broader study findings: Sample size, which was small, may have reduced accuracy.

TCR beta libraries were built with iRepertoire HTBI primers and Arm-PCR of CDR3 regions. Using its own MiXCR run on the multiplex PCR reads, TCRdb lists one record per CDR3 protein. The repertoire consists of roughly 380,000 distinct CDR3 sequences, with roughly 16% occurring once and the leading ten covering about 24%. The sequence derives from a female donor with Graves disease. V and J are TRBV3-1 and TRBJ1-1; D is possibly TRBD1 (5 bases). Sequenced material: peripheral blood mononuclear cells (PBMCs), taken at new diagnosis, from a patient treated with antithyroid drugs. CDR3 loop: CASSQFLDPGEAFF. Written as DNA, the CDR3 is TGTGCCAGCAGCCAATTCTTGGATCCAGGGGAAGCTTTCTTT.